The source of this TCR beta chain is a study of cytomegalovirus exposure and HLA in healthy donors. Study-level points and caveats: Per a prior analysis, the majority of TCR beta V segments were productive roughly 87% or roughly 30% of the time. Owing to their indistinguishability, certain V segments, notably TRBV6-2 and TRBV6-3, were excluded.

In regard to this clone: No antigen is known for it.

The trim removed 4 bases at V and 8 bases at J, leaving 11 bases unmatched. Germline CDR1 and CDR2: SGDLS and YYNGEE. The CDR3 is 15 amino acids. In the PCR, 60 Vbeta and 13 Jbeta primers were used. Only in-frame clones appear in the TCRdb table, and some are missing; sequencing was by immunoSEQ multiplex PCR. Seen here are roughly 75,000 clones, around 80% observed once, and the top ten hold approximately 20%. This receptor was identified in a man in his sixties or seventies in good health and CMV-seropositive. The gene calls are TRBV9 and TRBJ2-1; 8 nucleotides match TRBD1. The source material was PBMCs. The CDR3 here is CASSSRDRLGDEQFF. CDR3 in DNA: TGTGCCAGCAGCTCTCGGGACAGGTTGGGGGATGAGCAGTTCTTC.